What follows are 30 T cell receptor beta chains derived from one specimen sequenced in a study of CD8 T cells in ankylosing spondylitis. TCRdb redid the calling of the 5' RACE reads with MiXCR, one entry per CDR3 protein. This sample has approximately 250,000 distinct CDR3 sequences, with 7% to 10% found just once. Input material: blood, either unsorted or a sorted T cell fraction (not recorded which). The receptors originated from a female donor with ankylosing spondylitis or in good health (not recorded which).

About this clonotype: It may be a read error: a sequence one base away is much more abundant. The J gene is TRBJ1-2, the V gene TRBV7-9; D is undetermined. CDR3 length equals 14 residues. In germline, CDR1 is SEHNR, CDR2 FQNEAQ (reference sequence). The CDR3 nucleotides are TGTGCCGGCAGCTTGAGTGCGGTGAACTATGGCTACACCTTC. It translates to CAGSLSAVNYGYTF.

V is TRBV5-4 and J is TRBJ2-2; no definite D call. Looked up from germline, CDR1 is SGHNT and CDR2 is YYREEE (reference sequence). CDR3 length equals 14 residues. Trimming removed 4 bases from V and 6 bases from J, with 13 bases in between. The CDR3 DNA reads TGTGCCAGCAGCGATGTCAGCAACTCCGGGGAGCTGTTTTTT. Amino acids: CASSDVSNSGELFF.

This clonotype appeared many times. The rearrangement links TRBV6-2 or TRBV6-3 to TRBJ1-5; no firm D call. This CDR3 spans 15 amino acids. Germline values: CDR1 MNHEY, CDR2 SVGEGT. The V gene lost 5 bases and the J gene lost 0 bases, with 11 bases spanning the gap. The DNA of the CDR3 is TGTGCCAGCAGTGGACGAGGGATTAGCAATCAGCCCCAGCATTTT. Its translation: CASSGRGISNQPQHF.

This clonotype was counted many times. The genes are TRBV7-2 and TRBJ2-7; 8 bases agree with TRBD1. J gave up 2 bases and V 2 bases, and 8 bases lay outside the gene matches. The CDR3 consists of 16 residues. Germline CDR1 reads SGHTA; CDR2 reads FQGNSA. For the CDR3, the DNA is TGTGCCAGCAGCTTATCGGCGGACAGGGACCCCTACGAGCAGTACTTC. The encoded protein is CASSLSADRDPYEQYF.

The table lists this clonotype with a few counts. The chain is built from TRBV6-5 and TRBJ2-6, with TRBD1 matching over 7 bases. The trim removed 4 bases at V and 0 bases at J, leaving 9 bases unmatched. In germline, CDR1 is MNHEY, CDR2 SVGAGI. This CDR3 spans 18 amino acids. The CDR3 region has the DNA TGTGCCAGCAGTTCTACAGGGGCAATAAGCTCTGGGGCCAACGTCCTGACTTTC. This translates into CASSSTGAISSGANVLTF.

The chain is built from TRBV6-2 or TRBV6-3 and TRBJ2-5, with D tentatively TRBD2 (5 bases). This CDR3 is 15 amino acids long. The ends were cut back, 6 bases at V and 4 bases at J, with 18 bases in the middle. In germline, CDR1 is MNHEY, CDR2 SVGEGT. As DNA, the CDR3 is TGTGCCAGCAGCGAAGCGGTGGGGTTCGGAGAGACCCAGTACTTC. Residues: CASSEAVGFGETQYF.

There are many counts of this clonotype. The CDR3 reads CASSLFGSVVNGEQFF. DNA for the CDR3: TGTGCCAGCAGCTTGTTCGGGAGTGTGGTAAACGGTGAGCAGTTCTTC. The genes are TRBV5-5 and TRBJ2-1, with D maybe TRBD2 (6 bases). With 1 base removed from V and 9 bases from J, the gap between germline ends came to 20 bases. This CDR3 comprises 16 residues. CDR1 is SGHKS, CDR2 YYEKEE, per germline (reference sequence).

This clonotype was recorded a few times. This chain uses TRBV7-2 with TRBJ2-7; 9 positions match TRBD1. The ends lost 1 base at V and 6 bases at J; junction bases unmatched: 7. The length of the CDR3 is 15 residues. Per germline, CDR1 SGHTA and CDR2 FQGNSA. In DNA form, the CDR3 reads TGTGCCAGCAGCTTAGGAGGGACAGGGAGATCCGAGCAGTACTTC. Amino acids: CASSLGGTGRSEQYF.

This clonotype was observed many times. The chain is built from TRBV29-1 and TRBJ1-2, with TRBD1 as a possible D gene (5 bases). The V end was cut by 7 bases, the J end by 0 bases, with 27 bases between. Germline V gene sequence: CDR1 SQVTM, CDR2 ANQGSEA. The CDR3 has 18 residues. The CDR3 DNA is TGCAGCGCCCAGCGTGGGTGGGGCATGGATGTGTCTAACTATGGCTACACCTTC. Protein sequence: CSAQRGWGMDVSNYGYTF.

This clonotype appeared many times. This chain connects TRBV10-3 to TRBJ2-4, with a weak D call TRBD2 (5 bases). The CDR3 totals 17 residues. V was cut by 0 bases and J by 1 base, with 13 bases left in between. The germline CDR1 and CDR2 sequences are ENHRY and SYGVKD. CDR3 DNA: TGTGCCATCAGTGAGTCGACTACAATAGAGGCCAAAAACATTCAGTACTTC. It translates to CAISESTTIEAKNIQYF.

The V and J genes are TRBV11-1 and TRBJ2-5, with D perhaps matching TRBD1 (6 bases). The V gene's germline CDR1 is SGHAT and CDR2 FQDESV (reference sequence). The ends were cut back, 5 bases at V and 3 bases at J, with 13 bases in the middle. This CDR3 is 14 amino acids long. CDR3 sequence: CASSPGTHKETQYF. CDR3 bases: TGTGCCAGCAGCCCCGGGACACACAAAGAGACCCAGTACTTC.

The table lists this clonotype with many counts. The CDR3 reads CASSEGSGYSYNEQFF. As DNA, the CDR3 is TGTGCCAGCAGTGAGGGAAGCGGCTACTCCTACAATGAGCAGTTCTTC. The chain links TRBV25-1 to TRBJ2-1; tentatively, D is TRBD2 (5 bases). The CDR3 runs to 16 residues. CDR1 and CDR2 (germline): MGHDK, SYGVNS. The V and J ends lost 3 bases and 0 bases respectively, with 12 bases between them.

This clonotype was seen ten or more times. The rearrangement uses TRBV7-2 and TRBJ1-5; TRBD1 aligns across 7 bases. The CDR3 length is 14 residues. Germline V CDR1 and CDR2: SGHTA, FQGNSA. The junction had 8 bases not matched to a gene; V was cut back by 5 bases and J by 7 bases. For the CDR3, the DNA is TGTGCCAGCAGCCAGAGGGGACAGTCACAGCCCCAGCATTTT. Translating it yields CASSQRGQSQPQHF. Complete variable domain (other parts from reference TRBV7-2 and TRBJ1-5): GAGVSQSPSNKVTEKGKDVELRCDPISGHTALYWYRQSLGQGLEFLIYFQGNSAPDKSGLPSDRFSAERTGGSVSTLTIQRTQQEDSAVYLCASSQRGQSQPQHFGDGTRLSIL.

This clonotype was detected a few times. The gene calls are TRBV4-3 and TRBJ2-2; tentative D call: TRBD2 (6 bases). The CDR3 sequence is 19 residues long. The V end was cut by 0 bases, the J end by 1 base, with 18 bases between. Germline CDR1 and CDR2: LGHNA and YSLEER. CDR3 sequence reads: CASSQDVSGGEWNTGELFF. The DNA for the CDR3 is TGCGCCAGCAGCCAAGACGTATCCGGAGGGGAATGGAACACCGGGGAGCTGTTTTTT.

This clonotype was seen ten or more times. This chain connects TRBV4-3 to TRBJ2-3; D may be TRBD1 or TRBD2 (6 bases each). Germline CDR1 reads LGHNA; CDR2 reads YSLEER. Trimming took off 1 base at V and 2 bases at J, with 16 bases between the two ends. CDR3 length: 17 amino acids. The CDR3 spells CASSQADQRGVTDTQYF. In nucleotides, the CDR3 is TGCGCCAGCAGCCAAGCGGACCAAAGGGGGGTCACAGATACGCAGTATTTT.

At least ten counts were recorded for this clonotype. The chain combines TRBV11-2 with TRBJ2-3; the match to TRBD2 covers 8 bases. This CDR3 comprises 18 residues. V trimming: 5 bases; J trimming: 1 base; junction bases outside the gene matches: 14. Germline-derived CDR1 and CDR2 are SGHAT and FQNNGV. The CDR3 sequence: CASSPTGVAGGRTDTQYF. The DNA for the CDR3 is TGTGCCAGCAGCCCGACGGGGGTTGCGGGAGGCCGCACAGATACGCAGTATTTT.

This clonotype was seen many times. The chain recombines TRBV7-7 with TRBJ2-3, with 7 nucleotides matching TRBD2. Germline loops: CDR1 SSHAT, CDR2 FNYEAQ (reference sequence). The CDR3 extends over 14 amino acids. The CDR3 reads CATGREGARCTQYF. CDR3 bases: TGTGCTACGGGGAGGGAGGGCGCCCGCTGTACGCAGTATTTT.

In this sample, this clonotype turned up many times. V usage is TRBV20-1 and J usage is TRBJ1-1; 7 nucleotides agree with TRBD1. The V gene end was trimmed by 5 bases and the J gene end by 8 bases; junction bases not matched to a gene: 8. The V gene's germline CDR1 is DFQATT and CDR2 SNEGSKA (reference sequence). The CDR3 covers 12 residues. The CDR3 DNA reads as TGCAGTGCTCGGCGGACAGGCGCCGAAGCTTTCTTT. Translation gives CSARRTGAEAFF.

This clonotype has at least ten counts. The chain combines TRBV2 with TRBJ2-3; maybe TRBD1 (5 bases). V dropped 9 bases and J dropped 6 bases, with 19 bases sitting between them. The CDR3 consists of 14 residues. Per the germline V gene, CDR1 is SNHLY and CDR2 is FYNNEI. The CDR3 DNA sequence: TGTGCCAGGGGTCGGACACTCCAGAGGGATACGCAGTATTTT. It is translated as CARGRTLQRDTQYF.

The chain uses TRBV19 and TRBJ2-4, with a tentative D call TRBD1 (6 bases). CDR3 length: 15 amino acids. Between the trimmed V and J ends, which lost 9 bases and 3 bases, there was a span of 18 bases. CDR1 is LNHDA, CDR2 SQIVND, per germline (reference sequence). The CDR3, as DNA: TGTGCCAGCAGGAGGCAGGACAGCCTCAAAAACATTCAGTACTTC. It specifies CASRRQDSLKNIQYF.

This clonotype was seen many times. The rearrangement joins TRBV30 to TRBJ2-1; D remains ambiguous. The CDR3 length is 11 residues. V was clipped by 2 bases and J by 8 bases, with 7 bases between them. Germline V gene lookup returns CDR1 GTSNPN and CDR2 SVGIG (reference sequence). In DNA, the CDR3 is TGTGCCTGGAGTCCACGGGATGAGCAGTTCTTC. Encoded protein: CAWSPRDEQFF.

V and J are TRBV20-1 and TRBJ2-6; D perhaps matches TRBD1 (6 bases). Trimming shortened V by 6 bases and J by 0 bases, and 12 bases separated the two germline ends. The CDR3 consists of 15 residues. CDR1 is DFQATT and CDR2 is SNEGSKA in the germline V gene (reference sequence). CDR3: CSARPTGSGANVLTF. Here the CDR3 DNA reads TGCAGTGCCAGGCCGACAGGCTCTGGGGCCAACGTCCTGACTTTC.

This clonotype has ten or more counts. The CDR3 DNA follows: TGTGCCAGCAGCTTAGTCCGAGTTAGGGGCAAGGATGGCTACACCTTC. Residues: CASSLVRVRGKDGYTF. The chain links TRBV7-2 to TRBJ1-2; a possible D gene is TRBD1 (5 bases). Trimming left V 1 base short and J 6 bases short, with 18 bases between. Germline assignment: CDR1 SGHTA and CDR2 FQGNSA. This CDR3 is 16 amino acids long.

This chain joins TRBV7-2 and TRBJ1-1; 7 nucleotides line up with TRBD1. V lost 2 bases, J lost 4 bases, and 13 bases stayed unmatched. Germline V gene data show CDR1 as SGHTA and CDR2 as FQGNSA. This CDR3 contains 17 residues. The CDR3 reads CASSLKRQGTSGTEAFF. The DNA for the CDR3 is TGTGCCAGCAGCTTAAAGCGACAGGGAACATCGGGCACTGAAGCTTTCTTT.

This clonotype was observed at least ten times. The V and J genes are TRBV6-1 and TRBJ2-2; 8 bases are a match to TRBD2. The CDR3 contains 14 residues. The J segment lost 6 bases and the V segment lost 11 bases, leaving 11 bases of the junction unmatched. Per the germline V gene, CDR1 is MNHNS and CDR2 is SASEGT. Here the CDR3 reads CALEGSGSAGELFF. CDR3 coding DNA: TGTGCCCTCGAAGGGAGCGGGAGTGCCGGGGAGCTGTTTTTT.

V usage is TRBV5-1 and J usage is TRBJ2-1, with a weak D call TRBD2 (5 bases). The CDR3 consists of 11 residues. V lost 2 bases and J 12 bases, leaving 9 bases between the germline ends. From germline, CDR1 is SGHRS and CDR2 YFSETQ. CDR3 DNA sequence: TGCGCCAGCAGCTTACAAGGAGGGCAGTTCTTC. Translated, it gives CASSLQGGQFF.

This clonotype appeared many times. The V call is TRBV6-2 or TRBV6-3, the J call TRBJ2-1, with 11 bases identical to TRBD2. The V and J ends lost 6 bases and 10 bases, in that order; junction bases with no gene match: 11. The CDR3 is 15 residues long. Germline assignment: CDR1 MNHEY and CDR2 SVGEGT. DNA of the CDR3: TGTGCCAGCAGCTCCTTAGCGGGAGGGGGGCGCGAGCAGTTCTTC. Translating gives CASSSLAGGGREQFF.

This clonotype came up many times. The chain joins TRBV9 to TRBJ2-1, with 11 nucleotides matching TRBD2. The ends lost 0 bases at V and 1 base at J; junction bases unmatched: 6. This CDR3 has 18 amino acids. Looked up from germline, CDR1 is SGDLS and CDR2 is YYNGEE. CDR3 DNA: TGTGCCAGCAGCGTAGTGGGGACTAGCGGAATTTCCTACAATGAGCAGTTCTTC. Protein: CASSVVGTSGISYNEQFF.

This clonotype was detected a few times. This chain joins TRBV6-1 and TRBJ1-2; 10 bases line up with TRBD1. V trimming: 6 bases; J trimming: 3 bases; junction bases outside the gene matches: 7. The V gene's germline CDR1 is MNHNS and CDR2 SASEGT. There are 15 residues in the CDR3. The CDR3 region is CASRLDRGAHYGYTF. The CDR3 bases are TGTGCCAGCAGACTGGACAGGGGGGCTCACTATGGCTACACCTTC.

This clonotype came up many times. The rearrangement links TRBV14 to TRBJ2-1, with D perhaps matching TRBD1 (5 bases). Germline CDR1 SGHDN, CDR2 FVKESK. The CDR3 contains 15 residues. V dropped 3 bases and J dropped 3 bases, with 12 bases sitting between them. CDR3 bases: TGTGCCAGCAGCCACTACAGGAATGGCTACAATGAGCAGTTCTTC. It specifies CASSHYRNGYNEQFF.